This T cell receptor beta chain originates from a study of blood T cell repertoires in COVID-19. Study at large: Sites in the United States, Italy and Spain provided acute and convalescent COVID-19 samples.

The CDR3 is made up of 14 amino acids. The germline gives CDR1 SEHNR, CDR2 FQNEAQ (reference sequence). Trimming removed 0 bases from V and 0 bases from J, with 5 bases in between. Per the original data handling: Cell counts per sample came from amplifying reference gene primers. Assay: immunoSEQ multiplex PCR; the TCRdb copy retains only in-frame clones and omits some. V, J and clone size derive from that table, while D and trimming were established from the DNA sequence. Among some 74,000 clones listed, 70% to 85% were seen once. Sequenced: peripheral blood. The receptor was derived from a woman between 45 and 60 years old with acute or convalescent COVID-19. The J gene is TRBJ1-1, the V gene TRBV7-9; D might be TRBD1 (5 bases). The CDR3 DNA is TGTGCCAGCAGCTTAGCGACAGTGAACACTGAAGCTTTCTTT. It codes for CASSLATVNTEAFF.